This T cell receptor beta chain was recovered during a study of T-cell reconstitution after alpha-beta-depleted transplantation in children. Researchers prepared the TCRbeta library using unique molecular identifiers, the study reports. TCRdb passed the PCR reads through MiXCR, listing each CDR3 protein once. Of hundreds of thousands of distinct CDR3 sequences listed, around 16% are singletons. The V end was cut by 6 bases, the J end by 3 bases, with 14 bases between. This CDR3 has 14 residues. This clonotype was seen many times. Source: PBMCs from the stem cell graft donor, taken from the stem cell graft. The source of this sequence is a human donor who donated a stem cell graft to a child with acute myeloid leukemia. The chain employs TRBV12-3 or TRBV12-4 and TRBJ1-1, with D possibly matching TRBD1 (6 bases). DNA of the CDR3: TGTGCCAGCAGCCCAACAGGGACCTACACTGAAGCTTTCTTT. It specifies CASSPTGTYTEAFF.